This section outlines one TCR beta chain sequence together with its context. The data were taken from a study of blood T cell repertoires in COVID-19. Profiling relied on immunoSEQ multiplex PCR, and the TCRdb table lists in-frame clones only, not all of them. The sample yields some 220,000 clones, approximately 86% seen once. Germline loops: CDR1 SGHDN, CDR2 FVKESK. After removal of 4 bases from V and 5 bases from J, the junction contained 9 bases not matched to a gene. The CDR3 consists of 16 residues. This sequence originates from a human donor in a cohort sampled during active COVID-19. The chain combines TRBV14 with TRBJ2-1, with TRBD2 matching 9 bases. Sequencing was carried out using peripheral blood. Here the CDR3 DNA reads TGTGCCAGCAGCCTTCCGAGGACTAGCGTACACAATGAGCAGTTCTTC. It specifies CASSLPRTSVHNEQFF.